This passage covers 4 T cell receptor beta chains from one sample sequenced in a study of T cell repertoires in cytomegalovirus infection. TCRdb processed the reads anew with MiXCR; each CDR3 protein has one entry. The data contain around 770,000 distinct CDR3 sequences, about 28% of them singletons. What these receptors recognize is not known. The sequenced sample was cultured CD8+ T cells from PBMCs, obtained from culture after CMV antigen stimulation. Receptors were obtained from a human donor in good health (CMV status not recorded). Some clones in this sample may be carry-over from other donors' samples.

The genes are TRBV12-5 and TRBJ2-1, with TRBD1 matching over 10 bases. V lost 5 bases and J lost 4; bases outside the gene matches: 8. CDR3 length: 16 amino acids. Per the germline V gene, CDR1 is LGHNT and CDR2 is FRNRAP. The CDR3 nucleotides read TGTGCTAGTGGTACGGGGACAGGGGAAAAATACAATGAGCAGTTCTTC. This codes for CASGTGTGEKYNEQFF.

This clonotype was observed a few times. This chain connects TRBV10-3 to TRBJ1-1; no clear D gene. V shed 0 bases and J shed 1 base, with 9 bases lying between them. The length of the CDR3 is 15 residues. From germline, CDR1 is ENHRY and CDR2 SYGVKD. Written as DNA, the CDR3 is TGTGCCATCAGTGAGTCGACTCTGTGGAACACTGAAGCTTTCTTT. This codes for CAISESTLWNTEAFF.

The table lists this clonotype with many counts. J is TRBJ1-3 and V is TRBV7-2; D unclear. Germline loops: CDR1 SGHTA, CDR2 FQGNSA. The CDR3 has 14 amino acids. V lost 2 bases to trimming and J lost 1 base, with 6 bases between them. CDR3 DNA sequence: TGTGCCAGCAGCTTAAGTGTTTCTGGAAACACCATATATTTT. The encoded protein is CASSLSVSGNTIYF.

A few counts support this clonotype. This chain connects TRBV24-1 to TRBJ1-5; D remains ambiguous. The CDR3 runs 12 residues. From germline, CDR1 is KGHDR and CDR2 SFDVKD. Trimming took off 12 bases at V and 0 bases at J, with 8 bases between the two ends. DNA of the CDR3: TGTGCCTACGTTCCTAGCAATCAGCCCCAGCATTTT. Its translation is CAYVPSNQPQHF.